This T cell receptor beta chain was retrieved from a study of blood T cell repertoires in COVID-19. Study-wide context: Spain, Italy and the United States supplied samples that represented acute and convalescent COVID-19. Sources were T cells, B-cell-depleted T cells, or PBMCs; the material itself was cDNA or gDNA.

This CDR3 is built from 15 residues. The junction had 4 bases not matched to a gene; V was cut back by 2 bases and J by 3 bases. The V gene's germline CDR1 is SGHTS and CDR2 YDEGEE. TCRdb's copy holds only in-frame clones and misses some; the assay was immunoSEQ multiplex PCR. Found here are tens of thousands of clones, about 86% of them singletons; the top ten hold roughly 5.6%. This chain joins TRBV5-8 and TRBJ1-4, with 7 bases identical to TRBD1. The source of this sequence is a man in his forties or fifties with active COVID-19. The sample taken for sequencing was peripheral blood. The DNA of the CDR3 is TGTGCCAGCAGCTTTCGACAGGGCGCTAATGAAAAACTGTTTTTT. Amino acid sequence: CASSFRQGANEKLFF.